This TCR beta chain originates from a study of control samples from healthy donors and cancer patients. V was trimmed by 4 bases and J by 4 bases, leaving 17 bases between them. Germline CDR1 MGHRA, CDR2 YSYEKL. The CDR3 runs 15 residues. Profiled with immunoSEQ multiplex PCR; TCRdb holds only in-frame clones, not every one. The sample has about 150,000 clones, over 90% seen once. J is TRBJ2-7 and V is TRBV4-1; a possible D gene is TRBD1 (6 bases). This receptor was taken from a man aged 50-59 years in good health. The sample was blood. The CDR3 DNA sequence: TGCGCCAGCAGCCTCACCACAGGGAATCTATACGAGCAGTACTTC. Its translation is CASSLTTGNLYEQYF.